The 25 T cell receptor beta chains listed next were all sequenced from one sample in a study of OX40 agonist ivuxolimab in advanced cancers. This table comes from immunoSEQ multiplex PCR, and its TCRdb copy is limited to in-frame clones, with some not included. The sample holds 80,000 or so clones, about 92% seen once. Sequencing was performed on CD4+ or CD8+ T cells sorted from blood, taken in a trial of the OX40 agonist ivuxolimab. The receptors here all came from an adult with an advanced solid tumor such as melanoma, head and neck, liver or kidney cancer.

This clone was detected only once. The rearrangement uses TRBV4-3 and TRBJ2-1, with TRBD2 as a possible D gene (7 bases). The germline V gene has CDR1 LGHNA and CDR2 YSLEER. Trimming removed 2 bases at V and 3 bases at J, with 14 bases between. This CDR3 is 16 amino acids long. CDR3 residues: CASSQWEGGNYNEQFF. In DNA form, the CDR3 reads TGCGCCAGCAGCCAATGGGAGGGGGGGAACTACAATGAGCAGTTCTTC.

Notes on this clone: The junction differs from germline at one of its ends, possibly a read error. CDR3 DNA: TGCACCAGCAGCCAAAGCTTCCAGTTGGACCTAATGAACACTGAAGCTTTCTTT. It codes for CTSSQSFQLDLMNTEAFF. The V call is TRBV4-3, the J call TRBJ1-1; no reliable D call. The CDR3 is 18 amino acids. The V gene's germline CDR1 is LGHNA and CDR2 YSLEER.

The chain couples TRBV12-5 to TRBJ2-3; D is possibly TRBD2 (7 bases). Germline-derived CDR1 and CDR2 are LGHNT and FRNRAP. Trimming shortened V by 7 bases and J by 0 bases, and 17 bases separated the two germline ends. This CDR3 contains 16 residues. In nucleotides, the CDR3 is TGTGCTAGTGCTTTAGGGGGGGCCACTAGCACAGATACGCAGTATTTT. Its protein is CASALGGATSTDTQYF.

The chain combines TRBV19 with TRBJ1-1; D might be TRBD1 (6 bases). V gave up 1 base and J gave up 1 base, with 10 bases separating them. Germline-derived CDR1 and CDR2 are LNHDA and SQIVND (reference sequence). CDR3 length: 15 residues. In DNA form, the CDR3 reads TGTGCCAGTAGTATAGCAGGGGTAGGGAACACTGAAGCTTTCTTT. Translated: CASSIAGVGNTEAFF.

In DNA, the CDR3 is TGTGCCAGCAGCCCAGGGACAGCTTGGGGGGAGACCCAGTACTTC. This sequence encodes CASSPGTAWGETQYF. V usage is TRBV9 and J usage is TRBJ2-5, with 7 bases fitting TRBD1. The trim removed 4 bases at V and 5 bases at J, leaving 11 bases unmatched. This CDR3 has 15 residues. Germline V lookup: CDR1 SGDLS, CDR2 YYNGEE.

The V gene is TRBV29-1, the J gene TRBJ2-2, with D perhaps TRBD2 (6 bases). Germline values: CDR1 SQVTM, CDR2 ANQGSEA. Trimming shortened V by 4 bases and J by 0 bases, and 6 bases separated the two germline ends. This CDR3 is built from 13 residues. The CDR3 sequence: CSVGEANTGELFF. For the CDR3, the DNA is TGCAGCGTTGGGGAGGCGAACACCGGGGAGCTGTTTTTT.

The rearrangement links TRBV4-1 to TRBJ1-2; no firm D call. Germline V lookup: CDR1 MGHRA, CDR2 YSYEKL. This CDR3 is 11 amino acids long. Trimming left V 3 bases short and J 14 bases short, with 13 bases between. CDR3 sequence reads: CASSHPGPWTF. The CDR3 DNA sequence: TGCGCCAGCAGCCATCCCGGTCCCTGGACCTTC.

The CDR3 nucleotides read TGCAGCGTTGCTCCGGGGAGGATAGATACGCAGTATTTT. This translates into CSVAPGRIDTQYF. The rearrangement joins TRBV29-1 to TRBJ2-3, with a possible D match to TRBD2 (6 bases). Germline CDR1 and CDR2: SQVTM and ANQGSEA. V was shortened by 4 bases and J by 5 bases, with 13 bases between the two germline ends. The length of the CDR3 is 13 residues.

Of note for this clone: The same CDR3 can be traced to other DNA sequences in this sample. The CDR3, as DNA: TGTGCCAGCAGTTACTCTGGCGGGAACACTGAAGCTTTCTTT. Translated, it gives CASSYSGGNTEAFF. J is TRBJ1-1 and V is TRBV6-5; D ambiguous. In germline, CDR1 is MNHEY, CDR2 SVGAGI. With 0 bases removed from V and 1 base from J, the gap between germline ends came to 6 bases. The CDR3 is 14 residues long.

This clone was observed a handful of times. The J gene is TRBJ1-1, the V gene TRBV4-1; tentative D call: TRBD1 (5 bases). Trimming pared 4 bases from V and 1 base from J, leaving 7 bases between. The CDR3 consists of 13 residues. The germline V gene encodes CDR1 MGHRA and CDR2 YSYEKL. Here the CDR3 reads CASSRTGNTEAFF. DNA of the CDR3: TGCGCCAGCAGCCGAACAGGGAACACTGAAGCTTTCTTT.

CDR3 residues: CASRAGQTIEAFF. The CDR3 region has the DNA TGTGCCAGCAGGGCGGGACAGACGATTGAAGCTTTCTTT. The chain carries TRBV7-9 and TRBJ1-1; 7 nucleotides match TRBD1. This CDR3 is 13 amino acids long. Germline lookup yields CDR1 SEHNR and CDR2 FQNEAQ (reference sequence). With V trimmed by 6 bases and J by 7 bases, 8 bases remained unmatched.

This clone was seen only once. CDR3 sequence (DNA): TGTGCCAGCAGTTACCGCAGGGACTCCTACAATGAGCAGTTCTTC. It translates to CASSYRRDSYNEQFF. J is TRBJ2-1 and V is TRBV6-5, with D tentatively TRBD1 (5 bases). The germline CDR1 and CDR2 sequences are MNHEY and SVGAGI. This CDR3 is built from 15 residues. Trimming took 2 bases from V and 0 from J, leaving 8 bases between them.

The chain uses TRBV4-1 and TRBJ1-1; D call uncertain. In germline, CDR1 is MGHRA, CDR2 YSYEKL. V was trimmed by 1 base and J by 1 base, leaving 10 bases between them. CDR3 length: 15 residues. The CDR3 here is CASSQAGLGNTEAFF. CDR3 bases: TGCGCCAGCAGCCAAGCCGGCTTAGGGAACACTGAAGCTTTCTTT.

The chain joins TRBV19 to TRBJ2-5; TRBD2 is a possible D gene (6 bases). V was cut by 3 bases and J by 5 bases, with 16 bases left in between. The CDR3 has 15 amino acids. Per germline, CDR1 LNHDA and CDR2 SQIVND (reference sequence). The CDR3 here is CASSMVGGDVETQYF. The DNA of the CDR3 is TGTGCCAGTAGTATGGTAGGAGGGGATGTTGAGACCCAGTACTTC. Drawing the rest from reference TRBV19 and TRBJ2-5, the complete variable domain is DGGITQSPKYLFRKEGQNVTLSCEQNLNHDAMYWYRQDPGQGLRLIYYSQIVNDFQKGDIAEGYSVSREKKESFPLTVTSAQKNPTAFYLCASSMVGGDVETQYFGPGTRLLVL.

This rearrangement joins TRBV2 to TRBJ1-5; TRBD1 agrees at 7 bases. The CDR3 consists of 15 residues. Trimming cost V 7 bases and J 1 base; bases outside gene matches: 7. The germline CDR1 and CDR2 sequences are SNHLY and FYNNEI. The CDR3 region has the DNA TGTGCCAGCACCCAGGGGGGGATAAGCAATCAGCCCCAGCATTTT. Protein sequence: CASTQGGISNQPQHF.

The gene calls are TRBV27 and TRBJ2-1; 9 nucleotides agree with TRBD2. Germline-derived CDR1 and CDR2 are MNHEY and SMNVEV (reference sequence). V dropped 5 bases and J dropped 5; count of bases not matched to a gene: 10. The CDR3 sequence is 16 residues long. The CDR3 sequence: CASSRPGLATDNEQFF. CDR3 DNA: TGTGCCAGCAGTCGCCCCGGACTAGCGACAGACAATGAGCAGTTCTTC.

V and J are TRBV9 and TRBJ2-1; TRBD2 agrees at 11 bases. Germline V lookup: CDR1 SGDLS, CDR2 YYNGEE. V shed 4 bases and J 7 bases; nucleotides not matched to a gene: 19. The CDR3 totals 19 residues. The DNA for the CDR3 is TGTGCCAGCAGCTCTTCGTCCGGGACTAGCGGAAGCCGCCTGAATGAGCAGTTCTTC. Residues: CASSSSSGTSGSRLNEQFF.

This chain links TRBV5-4 with TRBJ1-2; no clear D. Per the germline V gene, CDR1 is SGHNT and CDR2 is YYREEE (reference sequence). Trimming pared 3 bases from V and 0 bases from J, leaving 9 bases between. This CDR3 has 14 residues. The CDR3 bases are TGTGCCAGCAGCTCTACCGCAGCTAACTATGGCTACACCTTC. This codes for CASSSTAANYGYTF.

This chain links TRBV14 with TRBJ1-2, with D perhaps TRBD1 (5 bases). Trimming pared 4 bases from V and 4 bases from J, leaving 13 bases between. CDR1 and CDR2 from the germline V gene are SGHDN and FVKESK. The CDR3 totals 14 residues. This CDR3 reads CASSRGQGGYGYTF. The CDR3 DNA reads TGTGCCAGCAGCCGCGGGCAGGGTGGCTATGGCTACACCTTC.

V gene TRBV27 combines with J gene TRBJ1-5; D is unresolved. The germline V gene has CDR1 MNHEY and CDR2 SMNVEV (reference sequence). V was trimmed by 6 bases and J by 4 bases, leaving 13 bases between them. CDR3 size: 14 residues. This CDR3 is CASSPNKRNQPQHF. The DNA of the CDR3 is TGTGCCAGCAGCCCTAATAAAAGGAATCAGCCCCAGCATTTT.

The gene calls are TRBV27 and TRBJ1-1; D is unclear. The CDR3 has 15 amino acids. The V gene's germline CDR1 is MNHEY and CDR2 SMNVEV (reference sequence). With 0 bases removed from V and 0 bases from J, the gap between germline ends came to 8 bases. The CDR3 reads CASSLSRLMNTEAFF. Here the CDR3 DNA reads TGTGCCAGCAGTTTATCACGGCTCATGAACACTGAAGCTTTCTTT.

The chain uses TRBV7-9 and TRBJ1-4; 7 positions match TRBD1. This CDR3 is built from 16 residues. The V and J ends lost 5 bases and 9 bases, in that order; junction bases with no gene match: 15. CDR1 and CDR2 from the germline V gene are SEHNR and FQNEAQ (reference sequence). The CDR3 coding sequence is TGTGCCAGCAGCCTTGAAGAGGGGGCTTCGAAGAAAAAACTGTTTTTT. Protein sequence: CASSLEEGASKKKLFF.

This chain uses TRBV7-2 with TRBJ1-2; TRBD1 matches 9 bases. Germline V gene lookup returns CDR1 SGHTA and CDR2 FQGNSA. Unmatched junction bases numbered 8, after V lost 5 bases and J lost 4 bases. The CDR3 is made up of 15 amino acids. CDR3 coding DNA: TGTGCCAGCAGCCCAGGGACAGGGATTGGCTATGGCTACACCTTC. Residues: CASSPGTGIGYGYTF.

This clone was detected only a few times. The chain is built from TRBV27 and TRBJ1-5; D is perhaps TRBD1 (6 bases). Trimming removed 3 bases from V and 5 bases from J, with 14 bases in between. The CDR3 sequence is 15 residues long. Germline V gene data show CDR1 as MNHEY and CDR2 as SMNVEV (reference sequence). The CDR3: CASSLVGGSDQPQHF. CDR3 nucleotide sequence: TGTGCCAGCAGTTTGGTCGGGGGCTCCGATCAGCCCCAGCATTTT.

This clone was observed once. V gene TRBV4-3 combines with J gene TRBJ1-5, with a possible D match to TRBD1 (5 bases). Germline assignment: CDR1 LGHNA and CDR2 YSLEER. CDR3 size: 15 residues. V was cut by 4 bases and J by 5 bases, with 15 bases left in between. CDR3 sequence (DNA): TGCGCCAGCAGCCGAGAAAGGCGGGGGGATCAGCCCCAGCATTTT. Translated: CASSRERRGDQPQHF.